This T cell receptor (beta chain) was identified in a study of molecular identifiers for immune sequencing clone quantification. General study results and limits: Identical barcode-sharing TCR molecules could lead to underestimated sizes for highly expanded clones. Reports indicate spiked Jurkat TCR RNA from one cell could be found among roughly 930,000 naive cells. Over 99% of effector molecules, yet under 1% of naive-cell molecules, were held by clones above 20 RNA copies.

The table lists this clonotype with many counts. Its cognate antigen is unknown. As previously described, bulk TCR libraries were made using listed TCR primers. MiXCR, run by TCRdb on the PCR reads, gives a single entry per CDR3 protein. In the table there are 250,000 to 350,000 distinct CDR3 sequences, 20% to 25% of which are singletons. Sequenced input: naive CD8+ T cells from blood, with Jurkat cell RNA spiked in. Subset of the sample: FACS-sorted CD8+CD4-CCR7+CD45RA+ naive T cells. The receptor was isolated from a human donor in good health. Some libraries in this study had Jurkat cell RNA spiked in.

The CDR3 bases are TGTGCCAGCAGTTTAGCGCTCTGGGTCTACGAGCAGTACTTC. Amino acid sequence: CASSLALWVYEQYF. J is TRBJ2-7 and V is TRBV12-3 or TRBV12-4; D gene ambiguous. The CDR3 is made up of 14 amino acids. Trimming removed 0 bases at V and 3 bases at J, with 9 bases between.